Below, one T cell receptor beta chain is given with its context. TCRdb's copy holds only in-frame clones and misses some; the assay was immunoSEQ multiplex PCR. The table lists approximately 380,000 clones, 85% of them singletons. The CDR3 contains 13 residues. Trimming removed 6 bases from V and 7 bases from J, with 15 bases in between. CDR1 and CDR2 from the germline V gene are MNHEY and SMNVEV (reference sequence). The data belong to a study of blood T cell repertoires in COVID-19. Study background: Both acute and convalescent COVID-19 samples were obtained from the United States, Italy and Spain. T cells, B-cell-depleted T cells, or PBMCs provided the cDNA or gDNA that served as material.

This TCR came from a woman aged 18-35 years with acute or convalescent COVID-19. The sample consisted of peripheral blood. The J gene is TRBJ1-1, the V gene TRBV27; D might be TRBD1 (5 bases). CDR3 sequence: CASRSPRQLEAFF. The DNA of the CDR3 is TGTGCCAGCAGATCCCCGCGACAGCTTGAAGCTTTCTTT.